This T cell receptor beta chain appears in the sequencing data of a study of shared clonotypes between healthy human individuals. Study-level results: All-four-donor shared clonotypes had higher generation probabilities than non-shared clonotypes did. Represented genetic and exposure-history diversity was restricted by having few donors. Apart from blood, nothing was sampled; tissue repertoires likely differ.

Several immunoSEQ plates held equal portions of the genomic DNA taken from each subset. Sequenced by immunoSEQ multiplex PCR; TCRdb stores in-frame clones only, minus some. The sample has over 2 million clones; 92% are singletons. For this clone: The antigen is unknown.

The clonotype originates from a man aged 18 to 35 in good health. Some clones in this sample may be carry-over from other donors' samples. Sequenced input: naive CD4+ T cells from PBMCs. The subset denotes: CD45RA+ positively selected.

CDR3 in DNA: TGTGCCAGCAGCCCGGATCCACGAGCGAAGACCCAGTACTTC. It specifies CASSPDPRAKTQYF. V gene TRBV7-6 combines with J gene TRBJ2-5; no reliable D call. Trimming stripped 5 bases from V and 6 bases from J, with 16 bases between. Per the germline V gene, CDR1 is SGHVS and CDR2 is FNYEAQ. This CDR3 is built from 14 residues.